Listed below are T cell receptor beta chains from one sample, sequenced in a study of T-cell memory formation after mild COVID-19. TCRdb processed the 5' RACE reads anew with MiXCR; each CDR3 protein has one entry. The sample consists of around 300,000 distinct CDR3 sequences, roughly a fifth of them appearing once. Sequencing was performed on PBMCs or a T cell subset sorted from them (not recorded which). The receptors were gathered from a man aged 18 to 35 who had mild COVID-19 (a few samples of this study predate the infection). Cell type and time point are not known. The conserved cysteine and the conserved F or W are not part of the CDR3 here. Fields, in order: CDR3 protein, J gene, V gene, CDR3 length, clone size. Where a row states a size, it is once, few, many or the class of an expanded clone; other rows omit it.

ASRIRAGELF	TRBJ2-2	TRBV12-3/TRBV12-4	10	few
ASSSELQGNEQF	TRBJ2-1	TRBV5-1	12	few
ASTPDGNQPQH	TRBJ1-5	TRBV19	11	NA
ASSKGLIEQF	TRBJ2-1	TRBV5-1	10	NA
SVERAPTGEQF	TRBJ2-1	TRBV29-1	11	NA
ASSPTGQGPLNIQY	TRBJ2-4	TRBV4-1	14	few
ASSRIPSSEKLF	TRBJ1-4	TRBV6-5	12	few
AISSLTTGNTIY	TRBJ1-3	TRBV10-3	12	NA
ASSRLAGNTGELF	TRBJ2-2	TRBV7-9	13	NA
ASSFSPTSGGAWEQF	TRBJ2-1	TRBV5-1	15	many
ASIPGGAGANVLT	TRBJ2-6	TRBV5-1	13	NA
ASSLFGGGGNQPQH	TRBJ1-5	TRBV28	14	NA
ASSTLSGTRGAEQY	TRBJ2-7	TRBV5-1	14	few
SASPGQNTEAF	TRBJ1-1	TRBV20-1	11	few
SALFTGTGEYNEQF	TRBJ2-1	TRBV20-1	14	NA
ASSLGNRGYEQY	TRBJ2-7	TRBV7-9	12	NA
SATVRASGGSDTQY	TRBJ2-3	TRBV20-1	14	NA
ASSVDSREKLF	TRBJ1-4	TRBV10-2	11	NA
ASSYLPQGRTEAF	TRBJ1-1	TRBV6-2/TRBV6-3	13	few
ASSSDISDTQY	TRBJ2-3	TRBV7-3	11	once
ASSQPGQITEKLF	TRBJ1-4	TRBV4-2	13	NA
ASSWGQGLGYEQY	TRBJ2-7	TRBV7-9	13	NA
SARERLIYTDTQY	TRBJ2-3	TRBV20-1	13	NA
ASSQQMGTGRSNYGYT	TRBJ1-2	TRBV12-3/TRBV12-4	16	few
ASSYDREVREQY	TRBJ2-7	TRBV6-5	12	NA
ATSDSGTGGSGYT	TRBJ1-2	TRBV24-1	13	NA